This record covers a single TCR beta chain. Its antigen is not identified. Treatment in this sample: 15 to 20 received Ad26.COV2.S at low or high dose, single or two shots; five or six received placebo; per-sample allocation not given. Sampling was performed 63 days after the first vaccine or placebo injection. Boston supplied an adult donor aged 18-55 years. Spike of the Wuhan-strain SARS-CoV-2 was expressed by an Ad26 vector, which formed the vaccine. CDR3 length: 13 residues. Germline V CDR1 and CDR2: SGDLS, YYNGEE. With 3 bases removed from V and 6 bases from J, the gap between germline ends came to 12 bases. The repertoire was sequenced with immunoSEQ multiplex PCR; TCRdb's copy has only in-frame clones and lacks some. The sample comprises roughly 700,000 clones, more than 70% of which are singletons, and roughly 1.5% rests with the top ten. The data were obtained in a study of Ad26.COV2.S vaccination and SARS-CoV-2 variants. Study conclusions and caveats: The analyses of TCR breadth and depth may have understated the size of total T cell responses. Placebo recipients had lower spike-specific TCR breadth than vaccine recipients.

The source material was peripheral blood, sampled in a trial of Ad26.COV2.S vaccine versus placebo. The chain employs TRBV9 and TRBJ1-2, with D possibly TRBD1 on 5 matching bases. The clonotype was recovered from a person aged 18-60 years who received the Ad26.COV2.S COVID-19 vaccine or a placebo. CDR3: CASSAGPGDGYTF. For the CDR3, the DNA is TGTGCCAGCAGCGCAGGGCCGGGGGATGGCTACACCTTC.